The clone carrying this TCR beta chain was seen repeatedly, ten times or more. The antigen is unknown. Losses at the gene ends were 3 bases for V and 1 base for J; bases not matched to a gene: 11. Germline values: CDR1 KGHSH, CDR2 LQKENI. The CDR3 contains 17 residues. Amplification of TCR beta CDR3 regions used RNA as the template. The TCR CDR3 first-round RT-PCR relied on the HTBI primer set. MiXCR, run by TCRdb on the multiplex PCR reads, gives a single entry per CDR3 protein. The top ten clones hold around 19% of a sample with more than 300,000 distinct CDR3 sequences, roughly 14% of them seen once. This sample was included in a study of T cells in Graves' hyperthyroidism and ophthalmopathy. The study, taken as a whole, reports: Ophthalmopathy onset followed model prediction by a median about seven months. Within blood appeared most thyroid clonotypes that had expanded above 0.001. Ophthalmopathy cases were set apart from stable hyperthyroidism by a 13 V-J model.

An approximately 10 ml volume of fresh peripheral blood provided the PBMCs. The chain has TRBV18 and TRBJ1-1, with TRBD1 matching 7 bases. The sequenced material came from blood. This TCR was sampled from a woman in her 30s with Graves' ophthalmopathy. CDR3 amino acids: CASSPTRRQGGNTEAFF. The DNA for the CDR3 is TGTGCCAGCTCACCGACCCGCCGACAGGGAGGGAACACTGAAGCTTTCTTT.